Described below is a single T cell receptor (beta chain) sequence and its context. Antigen specificity is unknown. Germline V gives CDR1 SGHRS, CDR2 YFSETQ. V lost 2 bases and J lost 3; bases outside the gene matches: 8. The CDR3 extends over 15 amino acids. The sample comes from a study of shared clonotypes between healthy human individuals. Study-wide findings and caveats: Across several donors, naive CD4 shared 4.5% to 6%, naive CD8 over 3%, memory CD4 roughly 2.2%, memory CD8 more than 0.35%.

The donor population consisted of healthy HIV-negative adults with no recent acute infections or vaccinations. Assay used: immunoSEQ multiplex PCR; TCRdb lists only in-frame clones, some missing. The data show 950,000 to 1,300,000 clones, around 75% seen once. The sequence was collected from a man aged 18 to 29 in good health. The J gene is TRBJ2-7, the V gene TRBV5-1, with 7 bases matching TRBD2. The source material was memory CD4+ T cells sorted from blood. This sample's subset: CD45RA-negative fraction. CDR3 sequence: CASSLGRGSGYEQYF. DNA for the CDR3: TGCGCCAGCAGCTTAGGGAGGGGATCAGGCTACGAGCAGTACTTC.